One and the same sample provided the 26 T cell receptor beta chains below, sequenced in a study of blood T cells in healthy people across ages (dated by TCRdb to 2014 to 2015). The library was built by means of 5' RACE. TCRdb shows the sequencer as Illumina HiSeq 2500. A second roughly 6 to 12 cycle PCR used a sample-barcoded 5' primer and a J-beta primer mix. TCRdb took the public reads, trimmed them with fastp at Q25, ran MiXCR for clone calling and kept in-frame beta chains. Rows with one shared CDR3 protein collapse into an entry with the most common genes and DNA. For this sample there are about 1 million distinct CDR3 sequences; 40% to 45% appear just once. Of the sample, 15% to 20% is held by the ten largest clones. What was sequenced was blood. Source of these receptors: a woman aged 55 to 70 in good health.

This clonotype was recorded a few times. The J gene is TRBJ1-1, the V gene TRBV29-1, with 8 bases identical to TRBD1. The J segment lost 1 base and the V segment lost 2 bases, leaving 0 bases of the junction unmatched. This CDR3 is built from 13 residues. Germline assignment: CDR1 SQVTM and CDR2 ANQGSEA. CDR3 protein: CSVETGGNTEAFF. The CDR3 DNA sequence: TGCAGCGTTGAAACAGGGGGGAACACTGAAGCTTTCTTT.

The gene calls are TRBV9 and TRBJ2-4; D gene ambiguous. The DNA end favors TRBJ2-5, so the J call may be wrong. The germline V gene has CDR1 SGDLS and CDR2 YYNGEE. The CDR3 extends over 15 amino acids. CDR3 sequence (DNA): TGTGCCAGCAGCGTAGCGCACGGCAGAACGGAGACCCAGTACTTC. Residues: CASSVAHGRTETQYF.

This rearrangement joins TRBV20-1 to TRBJ1-4; a weak D match, TRBD1 (5 bases). Trimming removed 1 base at V and 2 bases at J, with 17 bases between. The germline V gene has CDR1 DFQATT and CDR2 SNEGSKA (reference sequence). The CDR3 is 17 amino acids. The CDR3 region has the DNA TGCAGTGCTAGAGGGGGCACTCTTAAGGGCACTAATGAAAAACTGTTTTTT. Translation gives CSARGGTLKGTNEKLFF.

This clonotype is a singleton in its sample. The rearrangement uses TRBV20-1 and TRBJ2-7, with 8 bases identical to TRBD2. V shed 2 bases, J shed 1 base, and the junction held 7 bases outside the gene matches. Germline V gene data show CDR1 as DFQATT and CDR2 as SNEGSKA (reference sequence). The CDR3 spans 15 residues. CDR3 sequence reads: CSARSPGTSSYEQYF. In DNA form, the CDR3 reads TGCAGTGCTAGATCTCCCGGGACTAGTTCCTACGAGCAGTACTTC.

J is TRBJ2-3 and V is TRBV10-3, with no clear D. The CDR3 covers 13 residues. Trimming removed 8 bases at V and 0 bases at J, with 9 bases between. In germline, CDR1 is ENHRY, CDR2 SYGVKD. CDR3 amino acids: CAIFEESTDTQYF. The CDR3 DNA reads as TGTGCCATCTTCGAGGAGAGCACAGATACGCAGTATTTT.

Worth noting for this clonotype: A much larger clone lies one base from this, so it may be a read error. The CDR3 DNA sequence: TGTGCCAGCAGCTTCGGGGACGGGACCAACGTCCTGACTTTC. Translating gives CASSFGDGTNVLTF. The chain employs TRBV11-1 and TRBJ2-6; D may correspond to TRBD1 or TRBD2 (5 bases each). Trimming removed 3 bases from V and 8 bases from J, with 11 bases in between. The CDR3 length is 14 residues. CDR1 is SGHAT and CDR2 is FQDESV in the germline V gene (reference sequence).

This chain joins TRBV20-1 and TRBJ2-3; D is ambiguous. The CDR3 extends over 10 amino acids. CDR1 and CDR2 from the germline V gene are DFQATT and SNEGSKA (reference sequence). The V end was cut by 6 bases, the J end by 4 bases, with 5 bases between. CDR3 coding DNA: TGCAGTGCGGGGTCAGATACGCAGTATTTT. Amino acids: CSAGSDTQYF.

The chain employs TRBV12-3 or TRBV12-4 and TRBJ1-2; D gene unclear. The ends were cut back, 8 bases at V and 8 bases at J, with 21 bases in the middle. The CDR3 is 14 residues long. The CDR3 region has the DNA TGTGCCAGCCACGTGGGCGCGGCGGCTCGGGGCTACACCTTC. Amino acids: CASHVGAAARGYTF.

The chain's CDR3 is CSASEYSTVPQFF. The CDR3 bases are TGCAGTGCTAGCGAATACTCGACTGTGCCTCAGTTCTTC. This sequence joins TRBV20-1 and TRBJ2-1; D ambiguous. The CDR3 loop spans 13 amino acids. Germline CDR1 DFQATT, CDR2 SNEGSKA (reference sequence). With 3 bases removed from V and 13 bases from J, the gap between germline ends came to 19 bases.

This clonotype has just one count. The V and J genes are TRBV27 and TRBJ2-5, with a possible D match to TRBD2 (6 bases). CDR1 and CDR2 from the germline V gene are MNHEY and SMNVEV (reference sequence). V lost 7 bases, J lost 0 bases, and 18 bases lay in between. This CDR3 comprises 16 residues. CDR3: CASNPGTGGYQETQYF. The DNA for the CDR3 is TGTGCCAGCAACCCAGGGACTGGCGGGTACCAAGAGACCCAGTACTTC.

This chain connects TRBV5-5 to TRBJ1-6; 11 bases fit TRBD1. The trim removed 0 bases at V and 7 bases at J, leaving 3 bases unmatched. This CDR3 has 16 residues. Per the germline V gene, CDR1 is SGHKS and CDR2 is YYEKEE (reference sequence). The CDR3 loop is CASSLEGQGENSPLHF. The CDR3 coding sequence is TGTGCCAGCAGCTTGGAGGGACAGGGGGAAAATTCACCCCTCCACTTT.

This clonotype appeared a few times. The chain is built from TRBV10-3 and TRBJ2-3; the D gene is possibly TRBD2 (6 bases). The CDR3 sequence is 14 residues long. V gave up 4 bases and J gave up 3 bases, with 11 bases separating them. Germline CDR1 reads ENHRY; CDR2 reads SYGVKD. CDR3 bases: TGTGCCATCAGTGTAGGGACTCAAACAGATACGCAGTATTTT. Translating it yields CAISVGTQTDTQYF.

The chain employs TRBV15 and TRBJ2-7; 10 positions match TRBD2. Trimming at V came to 3 bases and at J to 4 bases, leaving 15 bases not matched to a gene. The CDR3 extends over 18 amino acids. CDR1 and CDR2 (germline): LNHNV, YYDKDF (reference sequence). CDR3 nucleotide sequence: TGTGCCACCAGCAGTCGTCAGGGTTTACTAGCGGGAATGTACGAGCAGTACTTC. It encodes CATSSRQGLLAGMYEQYF. The complete variable domain, with remaining parts taken from reference TRBV15 and TRBJ2-7, reads DAMVIQNPRYQVTQFGKPVTLSCSQTLNHNVMYWYQQKSSQAPKLLFHYYDKDFNNEADTPDNFQSRRPNTSFCFLDIRSPGLGDTAMYLCATSSRQGLLAGMYEQYFGPGTRLTVT.

The chain carries TRBV21-1 and TRBJ1-5. TRBV21-1 is a documented pseudogene. The CDR3 is 14 residues long. In DNA, the CDR3 is TGTGCCAGCAGCAAAGTGGAGGGGAATCAGCCCCAGCATTTT. Translating it yields CASSKVEGNQPQHF.

The V call is TRBV5-1, the J call TRBJ1-2, with a weak D call TRBD1 (6 bases). CDR3 length: 15 amino acids. The germline V gene has CDR1 SGHRS and CDR2 YFSETQ. V lost 2 bases, J lost 8 bases, and 19 bases lay in between. The CDR3 DNA is TGCGCCAGCAGCTTAGAGGACAGCTACTATTTGGGCTACACCTTC. Translation gives CASSLEDSYYLGYTF.

The chain couples TRBV15 to TRBJ1-2; D is unclear. This CDR3 spans 14 amino acids. V gave up 1 base and J gave up 2 bases, with 8 bases separating them. The germline V gene encodes CDR1 LNHNV and CDR2 YYDKDF (reference sequence). In nucleotides, the CDR3 is TGTGCCACCAGCAGAGGAGGGCTGAACTATGGCTACACCTTC. This encodes CATSRGGLNYGYTF.

In this sample, this clonotype turned up a few times. A much larger clone sits a single nucleotide away, making a read error possible. V is TRBV12-3 or TRBV12-4 and J is TRBJ1-1; 9 bases are shared with TRBD1. The ends lost 5 bases at V and 1 base at J; junction bases unmatched: 2. The CDR3 length is 14 residues. This CDR3 is CASSMTGGNTEAFF. The CDR3 coding sequence is TGTGCCAGCAGTATGACAGGGGGGAACACTGAAGCTTTCTTT.

Remarks on this clonotype: This is likely a read error, given that the CDR3 carries no conserved phenylalanine or tryptophan at its end. For the CDR3, the DNA is TGTGCCAGCAGTGGGCCTAGCGGGAGCCCCACAGATACGCAGTATCTT. Translated: CASSGPSGSPTDTQYL. The chain uses TRBV25-1 and TRBJ2-3; 10 bases are shared with TRBD2. This CDR3 has 16 amino acids. V lost 4 bases and J lost 2; bases outside the gene matches: 6. Germline lookup yields CDR1 MGHDK and CDR2 SYGVNS.

The chain uses TRBV9 and TRBJ2-1; TRBD2 matches at 9 bases. With V trimmed by 2 bases and J by 7 bases, 7 bases remained unmatched. Germline CDR1 and CDR2: SGDLS and YYNGEE. CDR3 length equals 15 residues. CDR3: CASSVFSGSKNEQFF. The CDR3 DNA reads TGTGCCAGCAGCGTTTTTAGCGGGAGTAAGAATGAGCAGTTCTTC.

The gene calls are TRBV2 and TRBJ2-1; D is uncertain. The V and J ends lost 3 bases and 2 bases respectively, with 14 bases between them. This CDR3 is 16 amino acids long. Germline V CDR1 and CDR2: SNHLY, FYNNEI. As DNA, the CDR3 is TGTGCCAGCAGTGAGGAGAGAGACCTCACCTACAATGAGCAGTTCTTC. Amino acids: CASSEERDLTYNEQFF.

This rearrangement joins TRBV20-1 to TRBJ1-2; TRBD1 aligns across 7 bases. V was clipped by 4 bases and J by 10 bases; unmatched bases: 9. This CDR3 spans 12 amino acids. The V gene's germline CDR1 is DFQATT and CDR2 SNEGSKA (reference sequence). The CDR3 region has the DNA TGCAGTGCTACGGAGGGGGCGAGATTCTACACCTTC. Amino acids: CSATEGARFYTF.

The V and J genes are TRBV5-1 and TRBJ1-1; maybe TRBD1 (5 bases). Germline assignment: CDR1 SGHRS and CDR2 YFSETQ. The CDR3 runs 14 residues. V gave up 6 bases and J gave up 1 base, with 13 bases separating them. The CDR3: CASTRGRENTEAFF. CDR3 in DNA: TGCGCCAGCACCCGTGGCAGGGAGAACACTGAAGCTTTCTTT.

The CDR3 bases are TGTGCCATCAGGTCAGGGTACGGCAATCAGCCCCAGCATTTT. This gives the protein CAIRSGYGNQPQHF. The chain links TRBV10-3 to TRBJ1-5; D is perhaps TRBD1 (5 bases). CDR3 length: 14 amino acids. CDR1 ENHRY and CDR2 SYGVKD come from the germline V gene. Between the trimmed V and J ends, which lost 6 bases and 2 bases, there was a span of 11 bases.

In this sample, this clonotype turned up a few times. V is TRBV20-1 and J is TRBJ2-6; a possible D gene is TRBD2 (5 bases). Deletions cut 6 bases from V and 2 bases from J, with 20 bases between. CDR1 and CDR2 from the germline V gene are DFQATT and SNEGSKA (reference sequence). This CDR3 has 17 amino acids. The CDR3 DNA is TGCAGTGCCAAGAGGGTGTCCCAGTTGGCTGGGGCCAACGTCCTGACTTTC. Amino acid sequence: CSAKRVSQLAGANVLTF.

The V call is TRBV20-1, the J call TRBJ1-4; possible D gene TRBD1, 5 bases. Trimming removed 3 bases from V and 8 bases from J, with 22 bases in between. This CDR3 is built from 16 residues. CDR1 is DFQATT and CDR2 is SNEGSKA in the germline V gene (reference sequence). CDR3 sequence (DNA): TGCAGTGCTAGCGATCAGGGCAGCCAGTTGGTAGAAAAACTGTTTTTT. Protein sequence: CSASDQGSQLVEKLFF.

The rearrangement links TRBV20-1 to TRBJ2-7, with a tentative D call TRBD1 (5 bases). Germline-derived CDR1 and CDR2 are DFQATT and SNEGSKA (reference sequence). Trimming stripped 2 bases from V and 3 bases from J, with 20 bases between. The CDR3 length is 16 residues. CDR3 amino acids: CSARFQGSGSLYEQYF. CDR3 nucleotide sequence: TGCAGTGCTAGATTTCAGGGTAGTGGTTCCCTCTACGAGCAGTACTTC.